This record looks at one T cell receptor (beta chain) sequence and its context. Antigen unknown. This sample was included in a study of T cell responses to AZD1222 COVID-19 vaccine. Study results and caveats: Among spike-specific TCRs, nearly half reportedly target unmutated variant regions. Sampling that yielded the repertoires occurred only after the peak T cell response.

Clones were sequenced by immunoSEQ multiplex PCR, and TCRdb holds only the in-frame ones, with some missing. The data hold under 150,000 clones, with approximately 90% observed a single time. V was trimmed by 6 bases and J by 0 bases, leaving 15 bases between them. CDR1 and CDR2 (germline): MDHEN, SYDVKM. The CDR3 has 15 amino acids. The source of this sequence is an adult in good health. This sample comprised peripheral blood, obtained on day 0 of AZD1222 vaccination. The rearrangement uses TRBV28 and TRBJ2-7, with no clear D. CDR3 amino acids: CASSSPGHSSYEQYF. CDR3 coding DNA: TGTGCCAGCAGCTCTCCGGGCCACAGCTCCTACGAGCAGTACTTC.